Presented here are 8 T cell receptor beta chains from one specimen sequenced in a study of blood T cell repertoires in COVID-19. Only in-frame clones appear in the TCRdb table, and some are missing; sequencing was by immunoSEQ multiplex PCR. The sample has over 400,000 clones; roughly 89% are singletons. The sample consisted of peripheral blood. The receptors come from a woman between 50 and 59 years old with COVID-19, enrolled during active disease.

CDR3 bases: TGCGCCAGCAGCTTGGAGGCAGGGTTTGGTGGCTACACCTTC. Translation: CASSLEAGFGGYTF. The chain recombines TRBV5-1 with TRBJ1-2; D may be TRBD1 (5 bases). Germline assignment: CDR1 SGHRS and CDR2 YFSETQ. Trimming removed 0 bases from V and 7 bases from J, with 13 bases in between. CDR3 length: 14 residues.

The chain carries TRBV11-1 and TRBJ1-1; D perhaps matches TRBD1 (6 bases). Germline loops: CDR1 SGHAT, CDR2 FQDESV (reference sequence). CDR3 length equals 13 residues. The germline V and J ends were trimmed by 1 base and 8 bases, with 11 bases remaining between them. In nucleotides, the CDR3 is TGTGCCAGCAGCTTAGGGGCCACAGGGGAAGCTTTCTTT. Translated, it gives CASSLGATGEAFF. The full variable domain, in which reference TRBV11-1 and TRBJ1-1 provide the parts outside the CDR3, is EAEVAQSPRYKITEKSQAVAFWCDPISGHATLYWYRQILGQGPELLVQFQDESVVDDSQLPKDRFSAERLKGVDSTLKIQPAELGDSAMYLCASSLGATGEAFFGQGTRLTVV.

The genes are TRBV30 and TRBJ2-1; D possibly corresponds to TRBD1 (5 bases). Germline V gives CDR1 GTSNPN, CDR2 SVGIG (reference sequence). The CDR3 totals 14 residues. With 4 bases removed from V and 3 bases from J, the gap between germline ends came to 13 bases. The CDR3 coding sequence is TGTGCCTGGACCTCAGGGTTCTTCTACAATGAGCAGTTCTTC. Its translation is CAWTSGFFYNEQFF.

The V call is TRBV5-1, the J call TRBJ2-1; 11 bases match TRBD1. Germline trimming cut 3 bases from V and 8 bases from J; bases unmatched to any gene: 7. The CDR3 is 15 residues long. Germline V CDR1 and CDR2: SGHRS, YFSETQ. The CDR3 coding sequence is TGCGCCAGCAGCTCCGGGACAGGGGGATTGGATGAGCAGTTCTTC. It yields the protein CASSSGTGGLDEQFF.

The chain joins TRBV7-2 to TRBJ2-3, with 9 bases fitting TRBD2. V lost 4 bases to trimming and J lost 4 bases; unmatched junction nucleotides: 6. CDR3 size: 15 residues. CDR1 is SGHTA, CDR2 FQGNSA, per germline. The CDR3 loop reads CASSSSAGGSDTQYF. CDR3 sequence (DNA): TGTGCCAGCAGCTCATCAGCGGGGGGCTCAGATACGCAGTATTTT.

The V call is TRBV18, the J call TRBJ2-1, with 12 bases fitting TRBD2. Germline V gene lookup returns CDR1 KGHSH and CDR2 LQKENI. The J segment lost 3 bases and the V segment lost 5 bases, leaving 5 bases of the junction unmatched. The CDR3 loop spans 16 amino acids. CDR3 sequence: CASSAGTSGFYNEQFF. The CDR3 nucleotides read TGTGCCAGCTCAGCGGGGACTAGCGGGTTCTACAATGAGCAGTTCTTC.

The chain combines TRBV19 with TRBJ1-4; no firm D call. From germline, CDR1 is LNHDA and CDR2 SQIVND (reference sequence). V shed 6 bases and J shed 5 bases, with 4 bases lying between them. This CDR3 spans 11 amino acids. The CDR3 region is CASSLNEKLFF. The CDR3 nucleotides read TGTGCCAGTAGCCTCAATGAAAAACTGTTTTTT.

The chain employs TRBV5-1 and TRBJ2-1; 9 bases are a match to TRBD1. Losses at the gene ends were 5 bases for V and 3 bases for J; bases not matched to a gene: 6. CDR3 size: 15 residues. The V gene's germline CDR1 is SGHRS and CDR2 YFSETQ. The CDR3 protein is CASRPGQGSYNEQFF. CDR3 sequence (DNA): TGCGCCAGCAGACCGGGACAGGGAAGCTACAATGAGCAGTTCTTC.